This TCR beta chain was documented in a study of T cells in Graves' hyperthyroidism and ophthalmopathy. The V end lost 1 base, the J end lost 1 base, and 16 bases lay between the germline ends. The CDR3 is made up of 17 amino acids. CDR1 is SGHVS and CDR2 is FQNEAQ in the germline V gene. Amplification of TCR beta CDR3 regions used RNA as the template. When the TCR CDR3 underwent first-round RT-PCR, the HTBI primer set was used. TCRdb ran MiXCR on the multiplex PCR reads and lists one entry per CDR3 protein. The table shows some 770,000 distinct CDR3 sequences, with around 15% occurring only once. Patients aged 18 to 65 had newly diagnosed hyperthyroidism lasting under 2 months. Out of over 9 ml of fresh peripheral blood came the PBMCs.

This clonotype was obtained from a man aged 18 to 30 with Graves' hyperthyroidism. Sequenced input: blood. The chain is built from TRBV7-8 and TRBJ2-5, with D possibly called TRBD1 or TRBD2 (5 bases each). CDR3 bases: TGTGCCAGCAGCTTAGGAGGGGCCTTACCAGTCCAAGAGACCCAGTACTTC. Translation: CASSLGGALPVQETQYF.